This T cell receptor (beta chain) was sequenced for a study of blood T cell repertoires in COVID-19. Trimming removed 6 bases from V and 4 bases from J; junction bases left unmatched: 8. The CDR3 contains 15 residues. Germline V gives CDR1 WNHNN, CDR2 SYGVQD (reference sequence). This clone was counted a single time. Data came from immunoSEQ multiplex PCR; TCRdb stores just in-frame clones and leaves some out. Of approximately 190,000 clones in the sample, over 80% were seen once. The chain has TRBV10-1 and TRBJ2-2; 7 bases fit TRBD1. Sequencing was carried out using PBMCs or T cells enriched from blood (not recorded which). The sequence derives from a woman in her 30s who had been exposed to COVID-19. CDR3 in amino acids: CASSRDRHPTGELFF. Written as DNA, the CDR3 is TGCGCCAGCAGCCGGGACAGACACCCCACCGGGGAGCTGTTTTTT.